The T cell receptor (beta chain) described here comes from a study of blood T cell repertoires in COVID-19. With V trimmed by 5 bases and J by 6 bases, 1 base remained unmatched. Germline CDR1 is MRHNA and CDR2 is SNTAGT. CDR3 size: 13 residues. TCRdb's copy holds only in-frame clones and misses some; the assay was immunoSEQ multiplex PCR. The sample consists of approximately 81,000 clones, around 89% of them appearing once. The clonotype originates from a woman between 45 and 60 years old with acute COVID-19. The chain uses TRBV6-4 and TRBJ2-1; 10 bases line up with TRBD1. Sample: PBMCs or T cells enriched from blood (not recorded which). The CDR3 spells CASSRTGGNEQFF. For the CDR3, the DNA is TGTGCCAGCAGTAGGACAGGGGGCAATGAGCAGTTCTTC.